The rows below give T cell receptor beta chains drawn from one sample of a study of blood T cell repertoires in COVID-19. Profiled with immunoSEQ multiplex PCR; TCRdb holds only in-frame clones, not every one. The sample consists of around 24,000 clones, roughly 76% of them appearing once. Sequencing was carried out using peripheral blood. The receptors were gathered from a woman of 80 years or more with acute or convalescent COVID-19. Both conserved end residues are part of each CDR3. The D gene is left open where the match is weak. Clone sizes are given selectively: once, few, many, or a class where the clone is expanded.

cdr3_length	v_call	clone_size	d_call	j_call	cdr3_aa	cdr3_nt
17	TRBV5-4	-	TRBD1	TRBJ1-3	CASSSGGQGPSGNTIYF	TGTGCCAGCAGCTCAGGGGGACAGGGGCCCTCTGGAAACACCATATATTTT
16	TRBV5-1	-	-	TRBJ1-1	CASSLQNGLRGVEAFF	TGCGCCAGCAGCCTCCAAAACGGGCTTCGCGGGGTTGAAGCTTTCTTT
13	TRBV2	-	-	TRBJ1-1	CTALKDQGTEAFF	TGTACAGCTCTTAAAGACCAGGGGACTGAAGCTTTCTTT
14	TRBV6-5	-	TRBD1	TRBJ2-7	CASRIQGATYEQYF	TGTGCCAGCAGGATACAGGGGGCCACCTACGAGCAGTACTTC
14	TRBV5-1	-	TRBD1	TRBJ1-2	CASSEGTGDYGYTF	TGCGCCAGCAGCGAGGGGACAGGGGACTATGGCTACACCTTC
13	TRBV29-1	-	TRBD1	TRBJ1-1	CSASQGRSTEAFF	TGCAGCGCCTCACAGGGGAGGAGCACTGAAGCTTTCTTT
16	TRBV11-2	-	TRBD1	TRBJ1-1	CASSLAQGVQNTEAFF	TGTGCCAGCAGCCTCGCACAGGGGGTTCAGAACACTGAAGCTTTCTTT
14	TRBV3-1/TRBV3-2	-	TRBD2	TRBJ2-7	CASSQGGSGNEQYF	TGTGCCAGCAGCCAAGGGGGTAGCGGGAACGAGCAGTACTTC
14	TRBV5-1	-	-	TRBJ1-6	CASSLMGDNSPLHF	TGCGCCAGCAGCCTGATGGGCGATAATTCACCCCTCCACTTT
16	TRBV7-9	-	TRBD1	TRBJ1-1	CASSLGSGQGNTEAFF	TGTGCCAGCAGCTTGGGGTCGGGACAGGGGAACACTGAAGCTTTCTTT
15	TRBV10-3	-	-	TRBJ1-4	CAISESGRPNEKLFF	TGTGCCATCAGTGAGTCGGGGAGGCCTAATGAAAAACTGTTTTTT
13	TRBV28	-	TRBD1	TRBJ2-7	CAIRDRASYEQYF	TGTGCCATTAGGGACAGGGCTTCCTACGAGCAGTACTTC
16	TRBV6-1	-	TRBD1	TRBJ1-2	CASSEVMGQAAYGYTF	TGTGCCAGCAGTGAAGTAATGGGACAGGCGGCTTATGGCTACACCTTC
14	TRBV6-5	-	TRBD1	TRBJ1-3	CASSPTGSGNTIYF	TGTGCCAGCAGTCCGACAGGGAGTGGAAACACCATATATTTT
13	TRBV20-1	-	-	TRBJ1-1	CSASFGGPTEAFF	TGCAGTGCTAGTTTCGGGGGGCCCACTGAAGCTTTCTTT
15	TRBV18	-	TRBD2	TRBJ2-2	CASSPIAGGAGELFF	TGTGCCAGCTCGCCAATAGCGGGGGGCGCCGGGGAGCTGTTTTTT
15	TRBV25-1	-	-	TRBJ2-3	CASSEAVPSTDTQYF	TGTGCCAGCAGTGAAGCAGTCCCTAGCACAGATACGCAGTATTTT
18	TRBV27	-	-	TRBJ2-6	CASSPPGQGTSGANVLTF	TGTGCCAGCAGTCCCCCCGGGCAGGGGACCTCTGGGGCCAACGTCCTGACTTTC
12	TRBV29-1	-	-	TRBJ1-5	CSVGDIGQPQHF	TGCAGCGTTGGAGATATCGGTCAGCCCCAGCATTTT
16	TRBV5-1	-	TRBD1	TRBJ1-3	CASSLEGQGAGNTIYF	TGCGCCAGCAGCTTGGAGGGACAGGGGGCTGGAAACACCATATATTTT
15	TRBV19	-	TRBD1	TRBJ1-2	CASSIGEGQPYGYTF	TGTGCCAGTAGTATTGGAGAGGGACAGCCCTATGGCTACACCTTC
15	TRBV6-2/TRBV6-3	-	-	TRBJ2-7	CASSYGAAPPYEQYF	TGTGCCAGCAGTTATGGGGCCGCGCCACCCTACGAGCAGTACTTC
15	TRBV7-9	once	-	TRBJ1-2	CASSLASTDNYGYTF	TGTGCCAGCAGCTTAGCCTCTACCGATAACTATGGCTACACCTTC
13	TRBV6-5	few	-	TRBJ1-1	CASSYSADTEAFF	TGTGCCAGCAGTTACTCGGCTGACACTGAAGCTTTCTTT
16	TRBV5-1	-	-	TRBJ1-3	CASSLNFGESGNTIYF	TGCGCCAGCAGCTTGAATTTCGGGGAATCTGGAAACACCATATATTTT
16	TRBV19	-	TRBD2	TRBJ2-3	CASSIRSGTSTDTQYF	TGTGCCAGTAGTATAAGAAGCGGGACTAGCACAGATACGCAGTATTTT
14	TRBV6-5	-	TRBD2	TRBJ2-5	CASSRRGGSETQYF	TGTGCCAGCAGCCGACGCGGCGGGAGCGAGACCCAGTACTTC
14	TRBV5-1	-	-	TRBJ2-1	CASSLGGGYNEQFF	TGCGCCAGCAGCTTGGGGGGCGGTTACAATGAGCAGTTCTTC
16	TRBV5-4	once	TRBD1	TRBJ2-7	CASTKEGQGPSYEQYF	TGTGCCAGCACCAAAGAAGGACAGGGGCCCTCGTACGAGCAGTACTTC
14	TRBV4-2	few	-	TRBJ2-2	CASSRNTNTGELFF	TGTGCCAGCAGCCGAAACACGAACACCGGGGAGCTGTTTTTT
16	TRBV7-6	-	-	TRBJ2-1	CASSFRGIGPSNEQFF	TGTGCCAGCAGTTTTAGGGGGATCGGCCCCTCCAATGAGCAGTTCTTC
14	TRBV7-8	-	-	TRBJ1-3	CASSLAPQGNTIYF	TGTGCCAGCAGCTTAGCCCCTCAGGGAAACACCATATATTTT